The 20 T cell receptor beta chains below come from one sample, sequenced in a study of blood T cell repertoires in COVID-19. The table came from immunoSEQ multiplex PCR; TCRdb's copy has only in-frame clones and leaves some out. The sample gives about 110,000 clones, roughly nine tenths of which show up once; less than 40% is in the top ten. Input material: peripheral blood. The receptors were sampled from a woman older than 75 with acute or convalescent COVID-19.

The chain combines TRBV19 with TRBJ1-4; D remains unclear. Germline V gene sequence: CDR1 LNHDA, CDR2 SQIVND (reference sequence). Trimming stripped 4 bases from V and 8 bases from J, with 23 bases between. This CDR3 region has 17 residues. CDR3 bases: TGTGCCAGTAGTACACCGGGGATTGGATGGCTGAAGGAAAAACTGTTTTTT. Its protein product is CASSTPGIGWLKEKLFF. The full variable domain, rest sourced from reference TRBV19 and TRBJ1-4, is DGGITQSPKYLFRKEGQNVTLSCEQNLNHDAMYWYRQDPGQGLRLIYYSQIVNDFQKGDIAEGYSVSREKKESFPLTVTSAQKNPTAFYLCASSTPGIGWLKEKLFFGSGTQLSVL.

This clone appeared once. The J gene is TRBJ1-5, the V gene TRBV19; D may be TRBD1 (5 bases). Per germline, CDR1 LNHDA and CDR2 SQIVND (reference sequence). V lost 2 bases, J lost 5 bases, and 7 bases lay in between. This CDR3 region has 13 residues. The CDR3 nucleotides are TGTGCCAGTAGTATAACGGGGGATCAGCCCCAGCATTTT. This sequence encodes CASSITGDQPQHF.

This sequence joins TRBV11-2 and TRBJ2-7; TRBD1 might be the D (6 bases). V lost 5 bases, J lost 6 bases, and 20 bases lay in between. Looked up from germline, CDR1 is SGHAT and CDR2 is FQNNGV. The CDR3 runs to 15 residues. The CDR3 loop reads CASSQQGPSRREQYF. In nucleotides, the CDR3 is TGTGCCAGCAGCCAACAGGGTCCCTCCCGTCGCGAGCAGTACTTC.

The chain recombines TRBV3-1 (or the pseudogene TRBV3-2) with TRBJ1-5; no firm D call. Germline CDR1 is LGHDT and CDR2 is YNNKEL (reference sequence). The V end lost 1 base, the J end lost 0 bases, and 7 bases lay between the germline ends. This CDR3 has 15 residues. The CDR3 region is CASSQGTDSNQPQHF. The CDR3 DNA reads as TGTGCCAGCAGCCAAGGAACAGATAGCAATCAGCCCCAGCATTTT.

The chain is built from TRBV15 and TRBJ2-7; 7 positions agree with TRBD1. Trimming cost V 8 bases and J 3 bases; bases outside gene matches: 7. This CDR3 is 13 amino acids long. Per germline, CDR1 LNHNV and CDR2 YYDKDF (reference sequence). DNA for the CDR3: TGTGCCACCGGCCGGGACAGTAACTACGAGCAGTACTTC. Protein sequence: CATGRDSNYEQYF.

The genes are TRBV5-1 and TRBJ1-2; D unclear. Trimming removed 0 bases from V and 3 bases from J, with 12 bases in between. The CDR3 runs to 15 residues. In germline, CDR1 is SGHRS, CDR2 YFSETQ. In DNA, the CDR3 is TGCGCCAGCAGCTTGGTGGGCACCCGTGACTATGGCTACACCTTC. As protein: CASSLVGTRDYGYTF.

The rearrangement links TRBV25-1 to TRBJ1-2, with no clear D. Trimming left V 3 bases short and J 2 bases short, with 10 bases between. Germline CDR1 and CDR2: MGHDK and SYGVNS. The CDR3 extends over 14 amino acids. Here the CDR3 DNA reads TGTGCCAGCAGTGACTACGGACTGAACTATGGCTACACCTTC. Protein product: CASSDYGLNYGYTF.

The chain links TRBV18 to TRBJ1-2; 9 positions match TRBD1. J gave up 2 bases and V 2 bases, and 3 bases lay outside the gene matches. Germline V lookup: CDR1 KGHSH, CDR2 LQKENI. The CDR3 consists of 15 residues. This CDR3 is CASSPNGQGNYGYTF. CDR3 in DNA: TGTGCCAGCTCACCAAACGGACAGGGGAACTATGGCTACACCTTC.

This clone was detected only a few times. The rearrangement links TRBV27 to TRBJ1-3, with D uncertain. This CDR3 is built from 18 residues. Germline values: CDR1 MNHEY, CDR2 SMNVEV (reference sequence). The V and J ends lost 5 bases and 0 bases respectively, with 20 bases between them. The CDR3 coding sequence is TGTGCCAGCAGTCCTGCCACGACACATTACCGCTCTGGAAACACCATATATTTT. As protein: CASSPATTHYRSGNTIYF.

The chain employs TRBV15 and TRBJ2-5; D possibly corresponds to TRBD1 (6 bases). Per the germline V gene, CDR1 is LNHNV and CDR2 is YYDKDF (reference sequence). The CDR3 consists of 13 residues. V lost 4 bases and J lost 6, with 12 bases in between. In nucleotides, the CDR3 is TGTGCCACCAGCAAAGGGGGTGAGAAGACCCAGTACTTC. This codes for CATSKGGEKTQYF.

The chain is built from TRBV5-1 and TRBJ2-1; D remains ambiguous. The CDR3 has 12 amino acids. V was trimmed by 3 bases and J by 5 bases, leaving 6 bases between them. Germline V gene sequence: CDR1 SGHRS, CDR2 YFSETQ. The CDR3: CASSSLDNEQFF. As DNA, the CDR3 is TGCGCCAGCAGCTCCCTTGACAATGAGCAGTTCTTC.

J is TRBJ2-7 and V is TRBV27; 8 bases map to TRBD2. CDR3 length equals 15 residues. V lost 5 bases, J lost 4 bases, and 10 bases stayed unmatched. Germline-derived CDR1 and CDR2 are MNHEY and SMNVEV (reference sequence). CDR3 in amino acids: CASSPLRGGRYEQYF. The CDR3 coding sequence is TGTGCCAGCAGTCCACTCCGGGGGGGGAGGTACGAGCAGTACTTC.

As for this clone: One end of the junction varies from germline; a read error may be responsible. V is TRBV15 and J is TRBJ2-3, with D tentatively TRBD2 (5 bases). The CDR3 spans 13 residues. Germline lookup yields CDR1 LNHNV and CDR2 YYDKDF (reference sequence). The CDR3 coding sequence is TGTGCCACGAGCAACGGGGGCACAGATACGCAGTATTTT. Its protein is CATSNGGTDTQYF.

The chain combines TRBV11-2 with TRBJ1-1; weak D call: TRBD1 (6 bases). Germline-derived CDR1 and CDR2 are SGHAT and FQNNGV. Between the trimmed V and J ends, which lost 3 bases and 4 bases, there was a span of 12 bases. The CDR3 runs 14 residues. CDR3 sequence: CASSLGRGGTEAFF. CDR3 coding DNA: TGTGCCAGCAGCTTGGGCAGGGGTGGCACTGAAGCTTTCTTT.

This clone has only one observation. V and J are TRBV28 and TRBJ2-7, with 7 bases that match TRBD1. CDR1 and CDR2 from the germline V gene are MDHEN and SYDVKM. Trimming at V came to 2 bases and at J to 8 bases, leaving 9 bases not matched to a gene. This CDR3 contains 14 residues. CDR3 region: CASSLTLQGMKQYF. DNA for the CDR3: TGTGCCAGCAGTTTAACCCTACAGGGGATGAAGCAGTACTTC.

The chain carries TRBV5-6 and TRBJ2-7, with 13 bases that match TRBD2. The CDR3 has 16 amino acids. Germline V gene sequence: CDR1 SGHDT, CDR2 YYEEEE. V gave up 0 bases and J gave up 4 bases; unmatched junction bases: 4. The CDR3 nucleotides are TGTGCCAGCAGCTTGGCCGCACTAGCGGGGGGGTACGAGCAGTACTTC. Its protein is CASSLAALAGGYEQYF.

This chain links TRBV5-6 with TRBJ1-3; D may be TRBD1 (6 bases). The CDR3 runs 17 residues. CDR1 and CDR2 from the germline V gene are SGHDT and YYEEEE. Deletions cut 4 bases from V and 0 bases from J, with 17 bases between. The CDR3 nucleotides read TGTGCCAGCAGCCCCCGGGGGGGGCCACTCTCTGGAAACACCATATATTTT. It encodes CASSPRGGPLSGNTIYF.

This chain joins TRBV7-6 and TRBJ1-5; maybe TRBD1 (5 bases). Deletions cut 0 bases from V and 4 bases from J, with 10 bases between. Germline values: CDR1 SGHVS, CDR2 FNYEAQ. The CDR3 sequence is 15 residues long. The CDR3 nucleotides read TGTGCCAGCAGCTTAGCACCGGGGGAAAATCAGCCCCAGCATTTT. This codes for CASSLAPGENQPQHF. Based on the CDR3 plus reference TRBV7-6 and TRBJ1-5, the full variable domain is GAGVSQSPRYKVTKRGQDVALRCDPISGHVSLYWYRQALGQGPEFLTYFNYEAQQDKSGLPNDRFSAERPEGSISTLTIQRTEQRDSAMYRCASSLAPGENQPQHFGDGTRLSIL.

In DNA form, the CDR3 reads TGTGCCAGCAGCGCGGACCCCAGGGACAGCTCATTAAACTATGGCTACACCTTC. It codes for CASSADPRDSSLNYGYTF. V usage is TRBV28 and J usage is TRBJ1-2, with TRBD1 matching over 7 bases. Unmatched junction bases numbered 18, after V lost 6 bases and J lost 2 bases. CDR1 and CDR2 from the germline V gene are MDHEN and SYDVKM. This CDR3 spans 18 amino acids.

V gene TRBV6-5 combines with J gene TRBJ1-5; no clear D. V lost 5 bases and J lost 2, with 7 bases in between. The length of the CDR3 is 13 residues. Germline CDR1 and CDR2: MNHEY and SVGAGI. The CDR3 loop reads CASSRDGNQPQHF. The CDR3, as DNA: TGTGCCAGCAGTCGGGATGGCAATCAGCCCCAGCATTTT.